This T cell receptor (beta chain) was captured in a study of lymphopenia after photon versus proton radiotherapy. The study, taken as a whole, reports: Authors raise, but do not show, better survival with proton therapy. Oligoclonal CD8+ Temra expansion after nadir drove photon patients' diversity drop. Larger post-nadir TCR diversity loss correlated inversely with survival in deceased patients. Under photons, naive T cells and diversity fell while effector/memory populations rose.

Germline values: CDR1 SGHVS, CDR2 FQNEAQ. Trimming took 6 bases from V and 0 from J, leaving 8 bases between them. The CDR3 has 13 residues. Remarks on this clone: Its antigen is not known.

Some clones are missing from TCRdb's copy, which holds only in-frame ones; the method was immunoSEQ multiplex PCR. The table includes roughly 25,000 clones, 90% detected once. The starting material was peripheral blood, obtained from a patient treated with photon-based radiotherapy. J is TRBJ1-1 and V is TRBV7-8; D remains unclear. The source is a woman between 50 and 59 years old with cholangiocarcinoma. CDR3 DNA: TGTGCCAGCAGTACCAGTATGAACACTGAAGCTTTCTTT. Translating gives CASSTSMNTEAFF.